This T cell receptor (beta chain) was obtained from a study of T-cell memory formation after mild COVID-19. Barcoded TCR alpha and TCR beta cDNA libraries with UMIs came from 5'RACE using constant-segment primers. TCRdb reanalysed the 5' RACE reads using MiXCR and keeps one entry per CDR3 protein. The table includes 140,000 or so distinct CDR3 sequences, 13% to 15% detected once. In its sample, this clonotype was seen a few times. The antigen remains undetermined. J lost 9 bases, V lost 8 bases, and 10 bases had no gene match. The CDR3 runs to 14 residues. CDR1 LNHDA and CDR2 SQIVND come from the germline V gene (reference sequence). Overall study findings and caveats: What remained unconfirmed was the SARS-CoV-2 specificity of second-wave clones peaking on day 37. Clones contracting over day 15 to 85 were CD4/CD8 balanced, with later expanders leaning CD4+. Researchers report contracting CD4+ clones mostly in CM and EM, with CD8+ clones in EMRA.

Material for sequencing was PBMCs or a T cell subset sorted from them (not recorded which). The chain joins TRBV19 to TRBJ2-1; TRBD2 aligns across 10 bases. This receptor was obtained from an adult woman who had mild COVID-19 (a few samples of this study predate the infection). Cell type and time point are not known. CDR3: CASGLAGGLVEQFF. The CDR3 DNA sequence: TGTGCCAGTGGCTTAGCGGGGGGTTTGGTTGAGCAGTTCTTC.